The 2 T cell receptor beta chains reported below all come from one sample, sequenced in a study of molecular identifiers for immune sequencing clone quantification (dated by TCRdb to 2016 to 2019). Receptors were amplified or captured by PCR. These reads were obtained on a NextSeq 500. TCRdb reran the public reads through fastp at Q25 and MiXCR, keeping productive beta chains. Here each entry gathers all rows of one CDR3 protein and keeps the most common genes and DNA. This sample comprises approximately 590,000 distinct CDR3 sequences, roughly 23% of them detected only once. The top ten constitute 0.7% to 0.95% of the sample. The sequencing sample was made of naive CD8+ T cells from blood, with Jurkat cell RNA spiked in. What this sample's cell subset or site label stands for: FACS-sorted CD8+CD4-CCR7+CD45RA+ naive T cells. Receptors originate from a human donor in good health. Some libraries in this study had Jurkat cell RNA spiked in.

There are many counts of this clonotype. CDR3 protein: CASSQEEVSDTQYF. The CDR3 coding sequence is TGTGCCAGCAGCCAAGAAGAGGTCTCTGATACGCAGTATTTT. The chain joins TRBV14 to TRBJ2-3, with D unresolved. Trimming took 0 bases from V and 6 from J, leaving 10 bases between them. The germline V gene encodes CDR1 SGHDN and CDR2 FVKESK. There are 14 residues in the CDR3.

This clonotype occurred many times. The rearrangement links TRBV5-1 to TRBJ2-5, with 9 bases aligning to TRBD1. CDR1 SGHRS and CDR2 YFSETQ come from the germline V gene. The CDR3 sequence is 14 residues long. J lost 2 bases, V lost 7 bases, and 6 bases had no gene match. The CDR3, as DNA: TGCGCCAGCGGCCCGGGACAGGGACAAGAGACCCAGTACTTC. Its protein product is CASGPGQGQETQYF.